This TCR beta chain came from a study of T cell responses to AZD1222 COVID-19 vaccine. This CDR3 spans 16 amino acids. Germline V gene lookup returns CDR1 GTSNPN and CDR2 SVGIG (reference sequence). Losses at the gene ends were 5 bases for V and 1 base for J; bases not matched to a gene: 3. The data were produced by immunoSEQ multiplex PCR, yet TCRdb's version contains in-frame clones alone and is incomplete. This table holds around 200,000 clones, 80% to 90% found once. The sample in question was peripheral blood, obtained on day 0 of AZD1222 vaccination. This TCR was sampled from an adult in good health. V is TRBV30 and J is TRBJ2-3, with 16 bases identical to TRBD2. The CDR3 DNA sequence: TGTGCCTGGGGGACTAGCGGGAGGGCGGGCACAGATACGCAGTATTTT. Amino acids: CAWGTSGRAGTDTQYF.